These 8 T cell receptor beta chains came from one sample sequenced in a study of cytomegalovirus exposure and HLA in healthy donors. With 60 Vbeta and 13 Jbeta primers, the PCR was carried out. Measured with immunoSEQ multiplex PCR; TCRdb has only the in-frame clones, and not every one. The table records a few hundred thousand clones, just over 70% of them present only once. The sequencing input was PBMCs. The receptors here all came from a female donor in good health and CMV-seronegative.

J is TRBJ2-7 and V is TRBV11-3; no reliable D call. V lost 0 bases to trimming and J lost 6 bases, with 6 bases between them. Germline assignment: CDR1 SGHNT and CDR2 YENEEA. CDR3 length: 12 residues. The CDR3 loop reads CASSLDLGEQYF. CDR3 bases: TGTGCCAGCAGCTTAGATCTAGGCGAGCAGTACTTC.

V usage is TRBV28 and J usage is TRBJ2-7; D remains ambiguous. CDR3 length: 17 amino acids. The V end was cut by 5 bases, the J end by 0 bases, with 20 bases between. CDR1 and CDR2 (germline): MDHEN, SYDVKM. The CDR3 coding sequence is TGTGCCAGCAGTGCCCCCCTAGGCGTCCTTACCTCCTACGAGCAGTACTTC. It encodes CASSAPLGVLTSYEQYF.

V and J are TRBV10-3 and TRBJ1-5; D unclear. The V end was cut by 3 bases, the J end by 6 bases, with 12 bases between. This CDR3 comprises 14 residues. Germline CDR1 and CDR2: ENHRY and SYGVKD. In DNA form, the CDR3 reads TGTGCCATCAGTGAAAATCCTCTGAGTCAGCCCCAGCATTTT. Translating gives CAISENPLSQPQHF.

The V and J genes are TRBV4-1 and TRBJ2-7; D not resolved. V gave up 0 bases and J gave up 3 bases, with 9 bases separating them. From germline, CDR1 is MGHRA and CDR2 YSYEKL. The CDR3 loop spans 14 amino acids. CDR3 bases: TGCGCCAGCAGCCAAGACGCCCCGGGCTACGAGCAGTACTTC. This sequence encodes CASSQDAPGYEQYF.

The chain combines TRBV7-6 with TRBJ2-5, with unresolved D. V gave up 5 bases and J gave up 0 bases, with 10 bases separating them. The length of the CDR3 is 14 residues. CDR1 is SGHVS, CDR2 FNYEAQ, per germline. CDR3 coding DNA: TGTGCCAGCAGCCAAAGCCGATACCAAGAGACCCAGTACTTC. Encoded protein: CASSQSRYQETQYF.

This clone was detected a few times. This rearrangement joins TRBV10-3 to TRBJ1-5; possibly TRBD1 for D (5 bases). Germline CDR1 ENHRY, CDR2 SYGVKD. V shed 2 bases and J shed 6 bases, with 14 bases lying between them. This CDR3 region has 15 residues. CDR3 in DNA: TGTGCCATCAGTGAGATCCCGGGGGGAGGTCAGCCCCAGCATTTT. Translation gives CAISEIPGGGQPQHF.

The chain links TRBV5-1 to TRBJ1-4, with D possibly matching TRBD1 (5 bases). Germline lookup yields CDR1 SGHRS and CDR2 YFSETQ. CDR3 size: 17 residues. With 0 bases removed from V and 5 bases from J, the gap between germline ends came to 17 bases. The CDR3 here is CASSLAVRQAGNEKLFF. The CDR3 coding sequence is TGCGCCAGCAGCTTGGCGGTCAGGCAGGCAGGGAATGAAAAACTGTTTTTT.

This chain links TRBV13 with TRBJ2-6; 8 bases map to TRBD1. V gave up 5 bases and J gave up 0 bases; unmatched junction bases: 9. The germline gives CDR1 PRHDT, CDR2 FYEKMQ (reference sequence). The CDR3 extends over 18 amino acids. The CDR3 here is CASSLIYRGISGANVLTF. CDR3 coding DNA: TGTGCCAGCAGCCTTATATACAGGGGGATCTCTGGGGCCAACGTCCTGACTTTC.